This T cell receptor beta chain was obtained from a study of CD8+ T cells in alopecia areata. As the sequencing template, cDNA was produced by extracting RNA and reverse transcribing it. The method was immunoSEQ multiplex PCR; TCRdb's version includes in-frame clones alone and lacks a portion of them. Of some 150,000 clones in the sample, around 62% were seen once. Using a FACSAria, the CD4+ and CD8+ T cells were sorted from the PBMCs. Study findings and constraints: Patients shared TCRs less clearly than mice did, possibly owing to HLA.

Looked up from germline, CDR1 is SQVTM and CDR2 is ANQGSEA. The V gene end was trimmed by 6 bases and the J gene end by 5 bases; junction bases not matched to a gene: 5. The CDR3 has 13 amino acids. Of note for this clone: What it binds is unknown.

The chain joins TRBV29-1 to TRBJ2-7; TRBD1 matches 12 bases. Material: CD8+ T cells sorted from blood. This clonotype was sampled from a human donor in good health. In DNA form, the CDR3 reads TGCAGCGTGGGGGACAGGGGGCGCGACGAGCAGTACTTC. This encodes CSVGDRGRDEQYF.